The T cell receptor (beta chain) described here comes from a study of blood T cell repertoires in COVID-19 (TCRdb year 2020). The study in broad terms: Samples covering the acute and convalescent phases of COVID-19 were provided by collaborators in the United States, Italy and Spain. Where HLA class I and class II types were available, the types were taken from metadata supplied by the sample provider, not from assay-based typing. The repertoires were released in a freely available public database meant as a resource for research on the immune response to SARS-CoV-2. The sample metadata nearly always contained a de-identified subject ID, COVID-19 status, age in years and sex. Samples came from the ongoing ImmuneRACE study (first 160 participants) plus 1,254 subjects from 6 global collaborators. Subjects who had been exposed to COVID-19, were actively infected with it, or had recovered from it provided the deeply sampled blood TCRbeta repertoires that made up the dataset. The material from the prospective study consisted of cDNA or gDNA derived from T cells, B-cell-depleted T cells, or PBMCs. What the work shows at the level of the full study, not this receptor alone: The amount of clinical and demographic metadata varied by source and participant and was provided uncurated.

The immunoSEQ Assay, a bias-controlled multiplex PCR, was used to amplify TCRbeta CDR3 regions from genomic DNA. In the authors' own workflow: The number of nucleated cells in each sample was estimated from the amplification of reference gene primers within the assay. To quantify the absolute abundance of each unique TCRbeta CDR3 rearrangement, sequence reads were collapsed and filtered. For each sample, productive Simpson clonality was calculated as the square root of Simpson's diversity index across productive rearrangements. Not all clones reach the TCRdb copy of this immuneACCESS table, which keeps in-frame sequences only. Checked studies attribute under half of the gap to unresolved V genes and leave the rest unexplained. The V and J calls and clone size were taken over from that table, and D and trimming were inferred from the DNA. This sample holds 200,000 to 250,000 clones; about 83% were observed only once. Roughly 7.4% of the sample goes to the ten largest clones.

Each collaborating institution followed its own protocols to collect whole blood in K2EDTA tubes. For TCRbeta analysis, collaborators shipped samples in one of three forms: frozen whole blood, isolated PBMCs, or DNA extracted from either of those sample types. Turning to this clone: Its binding antigen is unknown. Base qualities are not provided; no much larger clone lies one nucleotide away.

Counted from cysteine to phenylalanine, this CDR3 has 16 amino acids. The sequence is cut down to CDR3 DNA, 48 bases in frame from base 1. The germline V gene (reference sequence) specifies SEHNR as CDR1 and FQNEAQ as CDR2. V was cut back by 5 bases and J by 5 bases, leaving a gap of 19 bases between them. This TCR was sampled from a woman between 50 and 59 years old with acute or convalescent COVID-19. The chain uses TRBV7-9 and TRBJ2-1; the D segment could be TRBD1, given 6 matching bases. The sample consisted of peripheral blood. CDR3 loop: CASSPVGRDIHNEQFF. DNA sequence: TGTGCCAGCAGCCCCGTGGGCCGGGACATACACAATGAGCAGTTCTTC.